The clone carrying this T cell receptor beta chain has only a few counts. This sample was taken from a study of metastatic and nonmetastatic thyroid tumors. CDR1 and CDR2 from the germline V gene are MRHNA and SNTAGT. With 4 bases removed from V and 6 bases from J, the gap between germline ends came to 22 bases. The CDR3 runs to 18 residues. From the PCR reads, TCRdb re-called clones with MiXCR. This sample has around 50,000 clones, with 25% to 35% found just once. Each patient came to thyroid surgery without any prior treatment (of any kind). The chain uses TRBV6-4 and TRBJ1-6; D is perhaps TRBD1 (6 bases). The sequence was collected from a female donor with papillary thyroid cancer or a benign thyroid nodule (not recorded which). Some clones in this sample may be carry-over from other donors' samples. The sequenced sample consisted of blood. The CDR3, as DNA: TGTGCCAGCAGTGTAGGGGGGACACACCAACCTTTTAATTCACCCCTCCACTTT. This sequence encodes CASSVGGTHQPFNSPLHF.